This T cell receptor beta chain was captured in a study of blood T cell repertoires in COVID-19. The CDR3 totals 15 residues. Germline CDR1 reads SGHRS; CDR2 reads YFSETQ. Trimming at V came to 1 base and at J to 8 bases, leaving 10 bases not matched to a gene. Sequencing was performed with immunoSEQ multiplex PCR; in TCRdb, only in-frame clones are kept and a portion is missing. The sample comprises fewer than 300,000 clones, nearly 90% of which are singletons, and 0.8% rests with the top ten. The TCR originated in a woman in her thirties with acute or convalescent COVID-19. Sequenced material: peripheral blood. V is TRBV5-1 and J is TRBJ1-2; TRBD1 matches at 8 bases. The CDR3 DNA is TGCGCCAGCAGCTTGTCGGACAGGGCGTCGGGAGGCTACACCTTC. This translates into CASSLSDRASGGYTF.